This passage covers 9 T cell receptor beta chains from one sample sequenced in a study of T cell repertoires in cytomegalovirus infection (dated by TCRdb to between 2018 and 2021). Their specific antigens are unknown. Interpreted using the paper, the treatment or condition label stands for: in vitro stimulation with specific CMV peptide epitopes to enrich CMV-specific T cells. The sequencing machine was an Illumina HiSeq 1500. The public reads were reprocessed in TCRdb via fastp at Q25 and MiXCR, keeping in-frame beta chains. Each entry merges the rows of one CDR3 protein and shows their most common DNA and genes. This sample comprises 100,000 to 150,000 distinct CDR3 sequences, approximately 30% of them detected only once. The ten largest clonotypes hold roughly 53% of the sample. This specimen was CD8+ T cells from cultured PBMCs, taken from culture after CMV antigen stimulation. The receptors were gathered from a human donor in good health (CMV status not recorded). Some clones in this sample may be carry-over from other donors' samples.

This clonotype was observed a handful of times. The chain uses TRBV6-2 or TRBV6-3 and TRBJ1-6, with unresolved D. Germline assignment: CDR1 MNHEY and CDR2 SVGEGT. This CDR3 has 13 residues. V lost 6 bases and J 8 bases, leaving 11 bases between the germline ends. The CDR3 sequence is CASSLPSDSPLHF. Here the CDR3 DNA reads TGTGCCAGCAGCCTCCCTTCGGATTCACCCCTCCACTTT.

This sequence joins TRBV6-2 or TRBV6-3 and TRBJ2-2; D is undetermined. CDR1 is MNHEY and CDR2 is SVGEGT in the germline V gene. Trimming took 1 base from V and 7 from J, leaving 7 bases between them. The CDR3 has 13 amino acids. The DNA for the CDR3 is TGTGCCAGCAGTTACTTTGCGGTCGGGGAGCTGTTTTTT. Translating gives CASSYFAVGELFF.

The rearrangement uses TRBV29-1 and TRBJ2-7; possible D gene TRBD1, 5 bases. Germline-derived CDR1 and CDR2 are SQVTM and ANQGSEA. V lost 4 bases and J 3 bases, leaving 13 bases between the germline ends. The length of the CDR3 is 13 residues. The CDR3 sequence: CSVVPGKNYEQYF. Written as DNA, the CDR3 is TGCAGCGTTGTCCCAGGGAAGAACTACGAGCAGTACTTC.

This clonotype occurred many times. The gene calls are TRBV7-8 and TRBJ1-3; no definite D call. V shed 4 bases and J shed 2 bases, with 12 bases lying between them. Looked up from germline, CDR1 is SGHVS and CDR2 is FQNEAQ. The CDR3 sequence is 15 residues long. CDR3 DNA: TGTGCCAGCAGCTCGGACTTTGCTGCTGGAAACACCATATATTTT. The encoded protein is CASSSDFAAGNTIYF.

CDR3: CASSSRDGNTEAFF. CDR3 bases: TGTGCCAGCAGCTCCCGGGACGGAAACACTGAAGCTTTCTTT. The chain is built from TRBV7-2 and TRBJ1-1, with D maybe TRBD1 (5 bases). Deletions cut 4 bases from V and 2 bases from J, with 11 bases between. The CDR3 length is 14 residues. CDR1 and CDR2 from the germline V gene are SGHTA and FQGNSA. Supplemented by reference TRBV7-2 and TRBJ1-1, the full variable domain reads GAGVSQSPSNKVTEKGKDVELRCDPISGHTALYWYRQSLGQGLEFLIYFQGNSAPDKSGLPSDRFSAERTGGSVSTLTIQRTQQEDSAVYLCASSSRDGNTEAFFGQGTRLTVV.

V is TRBV12-3 or TRBV12-4 and J is TRBJ1-1, with D uncertain. V was pared by 3 bases and J by 0 bases, with 5 bases between. The length of the CDR3 is 13 residues. CDR3 nucleotides: TGTGCCAGCAGTTTTGGGATGAACACTGAAGCTTTCTTT. This gives the protein CASSFGMNTEAFF.

The chain is built from TRBV9 and TRBJ2-7; tentative D call: TRBD1 (6 bases). The germline CDR1 and CDR2 sequences are SGDLS and YYNGEE. V gave up 3 bases and J gave up 7 bases, with 8 bases separating them. The CDR3 loop spans 11 amino acids. The DNA for the CDR3 is TGTGCCAGCAGCGCCGGGACAGAGCAGTACTTC. Translated: CASSAGTEQYF.

This clonotype was detected only a few times. J is TRBJ2-3 and V is TRBV4-1; 9 bases are shared with TRBD2. In germline, CDR1 is MGHRA, CDR2 YSYEKL. The CDR3 has 16 amino acids. The J segment lost 5 bases and the V segment lost 1 base, leaving 7 bases of the junction unmatched. The CDR3 loop is CASSQGASGAGDTQYF. The DNA for the CDR3 is TGCGCCAGCAGCCAAGGGGCTAGCGGGGCAGGAGATACGCAGTATTTT.

This clonotype was recorded a few times. This rearrangement joins TRBV5-1 to TRBJ1-1, with D perhaps TRBD1 (6 bases). The CDR3 runs 15 residues. Trimming shortened V by 3 bases and J by 1 base, and 13 bases separated the two germline ends. Germline CDR1 is SGHRS and CDR2 is YFSETQ. In nucleotides, the CDR3 is TGCGCCAGCAGCTCCCCGGGACAACGGAACACTGAAGCTTTCTTT. Translation: CASSSPGQRNTEAFF. Filled out from reference TRBV5-1 and TRBJ1-1, the complete variable domain reads KAGVTQTPRYLIKTRGQQVTLSCSPISGHRSVSWYQQTPGQGLQFLFEYFSETQRNKGNFPGRFSGRQFSNSRSEMNVSTLELGDSALYLCASSSPGQRNTEAFFGQGTRLTVV.